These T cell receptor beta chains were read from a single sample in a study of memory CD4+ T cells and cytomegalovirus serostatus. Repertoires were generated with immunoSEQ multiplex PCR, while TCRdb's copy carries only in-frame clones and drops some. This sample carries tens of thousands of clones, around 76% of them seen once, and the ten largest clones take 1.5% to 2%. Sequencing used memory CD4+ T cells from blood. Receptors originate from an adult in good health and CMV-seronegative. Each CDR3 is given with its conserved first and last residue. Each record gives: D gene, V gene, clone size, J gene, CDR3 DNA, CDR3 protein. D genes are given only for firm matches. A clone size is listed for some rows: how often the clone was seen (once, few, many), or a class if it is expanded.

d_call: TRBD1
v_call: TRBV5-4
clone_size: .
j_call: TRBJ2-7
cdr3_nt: TGTGCCAGCAGCTTGGGAGCCACAGGGGGCGCCTCGTACGAGCAGTACTTC
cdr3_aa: CASSLGATGGASYEQYF

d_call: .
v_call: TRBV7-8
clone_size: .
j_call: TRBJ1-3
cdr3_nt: TGTGCCAGCAGCTTTGGTGACCGCGGCTCTGGAAACACCATATATTTT
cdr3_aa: CASSFGDRGSGNTIYF

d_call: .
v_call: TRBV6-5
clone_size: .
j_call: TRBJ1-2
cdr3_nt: TGTGCCAGCGGTAGGGGGATCTATGGCTACACCTTC
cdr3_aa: CASGRGIYGYTF

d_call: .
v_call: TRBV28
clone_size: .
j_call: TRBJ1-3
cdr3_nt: TGTGCTTGTCTGGGAAACACCATATATTTT
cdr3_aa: CACLGNTIYF

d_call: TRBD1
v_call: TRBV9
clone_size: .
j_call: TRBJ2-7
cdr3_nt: TGTGCCAGCAGCCCCGACAGGGAAGGCGAGCAGTACTTC
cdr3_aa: CASSPDREGEQYF

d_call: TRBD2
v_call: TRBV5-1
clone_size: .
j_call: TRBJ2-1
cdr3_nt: TGCGCCAGCAGCTTCGGGACTAGCGGGACGAAAGAGCAGTTCTTC
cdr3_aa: CASSFGTSGTKEQFF

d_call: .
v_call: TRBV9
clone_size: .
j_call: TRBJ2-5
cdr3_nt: TGTGCCAGCAGCCCACCGAGAGCAGAGACCCAGTACTTC
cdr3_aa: CASSPPRAETQYF

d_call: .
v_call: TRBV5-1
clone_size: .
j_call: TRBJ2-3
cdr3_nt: TGCGCCAGCAGCCCGGGACGATTAAGCACAGATACGCAGTATTTT
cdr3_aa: CASSPGRLSTDTQYF

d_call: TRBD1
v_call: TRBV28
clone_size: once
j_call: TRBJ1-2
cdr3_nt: TGTGCCAGCAGGAGACAGGGAGGGAATGGCTACACCTTC
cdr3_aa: CASRRQGGNGYTF

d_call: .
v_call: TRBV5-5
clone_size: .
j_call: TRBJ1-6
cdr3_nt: TGTGCCAGCAGCTTGTTCGGTAATGAAAATTCACCCCTCCACTTT
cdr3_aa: CASSLFGNENSPLHF

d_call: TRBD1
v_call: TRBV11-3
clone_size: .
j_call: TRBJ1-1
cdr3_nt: TGTGCCAGCAGCAAACCCCACAGGGGAGGAATGAACACTGAAGCTTTCTTT
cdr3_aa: CASSKPHRGGMNTEAFF

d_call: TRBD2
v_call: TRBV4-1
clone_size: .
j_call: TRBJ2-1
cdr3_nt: TGCGCCAGCAGCTCACTTAGCGGGAGGTCTTACAATGAGCAGTTCTTC
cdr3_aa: CASSSLSGRSYNEQFF

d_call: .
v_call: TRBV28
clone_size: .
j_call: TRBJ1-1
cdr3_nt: TGTGCCAGCAGACCTTACAGGTCGAACACTGAAGCTTTCTTT
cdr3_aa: CASRPYRSNTEAFF

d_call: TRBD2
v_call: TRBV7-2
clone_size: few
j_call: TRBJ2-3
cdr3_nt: TGTGCCAGCAGCTTTAGCGGGGCTAGCACAGATACGCAGTATTTT
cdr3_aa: CASSFSGASTDTQYF

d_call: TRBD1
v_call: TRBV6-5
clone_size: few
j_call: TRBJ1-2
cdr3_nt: TGTGCCAGCAGCCCGACAGGGGGATTGTATGGCTACACCTTC
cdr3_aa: CASSPTGGLYGYTF

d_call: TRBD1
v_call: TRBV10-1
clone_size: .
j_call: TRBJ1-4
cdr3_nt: TGCGCCAGCAGCCATGACAGGGGTGGGGAAAAACTGTTTTTT
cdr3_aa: CASSHDRGGEKLFF

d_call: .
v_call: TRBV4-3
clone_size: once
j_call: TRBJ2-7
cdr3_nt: TGCGCCAGCAGCCTTGGCCTCTCCTACGAGCAGTACTTC
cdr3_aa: CASSLGLSYEQYF

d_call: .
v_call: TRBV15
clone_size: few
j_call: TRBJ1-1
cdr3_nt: TGTGCCACCAGCAGAGATCAAGTAGGGGGAGCTTTCTTT
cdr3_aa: CATSRDQVGGAFF

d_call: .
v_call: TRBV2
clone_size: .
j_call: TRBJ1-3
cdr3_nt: TGTGCCAGCAGTGTGAGCCAATCTGGAAACACCATATATTTT
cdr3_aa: CASSVSQSGNTIYF

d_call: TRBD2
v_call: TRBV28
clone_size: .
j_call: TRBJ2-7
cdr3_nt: TGTGCCAGCAGTCCCGACGGGACTAGCGGGGGGGCCCTGTACTTC
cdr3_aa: CASSPDGTSGGALYF

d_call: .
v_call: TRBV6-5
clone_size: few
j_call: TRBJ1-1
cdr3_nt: TGTGCCAGCAGGGGGGTCGTGGAGACTGAAGCTTTCTTT
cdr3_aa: CASRGVVETEAFF

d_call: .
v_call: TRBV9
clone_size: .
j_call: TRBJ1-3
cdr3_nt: TGTGCCAGCAGCGTAGGTCCAGGAAGCTCTGGAAACACCATATATTTT
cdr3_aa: CASSVGPGSSGNTIYF

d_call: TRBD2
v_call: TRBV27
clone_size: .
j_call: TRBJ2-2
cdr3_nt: TGTGCCAGCACCCAGTTACGGGGCGGGACTAGCGGGAGCTCGAACACCGGGGAGCTGTTTTTT
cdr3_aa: CASTQLRGGTSGSSNTGELFF

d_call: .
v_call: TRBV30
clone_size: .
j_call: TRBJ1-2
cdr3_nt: TGTGCCTGGAGGGTTGGCGGGGGCATTAGCTATGGCTACACCTTC
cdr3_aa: CAWRVGGGISYGYTF

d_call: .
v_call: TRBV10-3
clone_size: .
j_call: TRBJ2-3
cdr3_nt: TGTGCCATCAGTGAGAGCTCAGATACGCAGTATTTT
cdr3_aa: CAISESSDTQYF

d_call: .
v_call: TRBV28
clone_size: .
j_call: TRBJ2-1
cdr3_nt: TGTGCCAGCAGAGACCAAACTAGGGATGAGCAGTTCTTC
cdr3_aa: CASRDQTRDEQFF

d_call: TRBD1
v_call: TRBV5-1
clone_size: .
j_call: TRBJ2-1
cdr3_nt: TGCGCCAGCAGCGTGGGACAGCTCAATGAGCAGTTCTTC
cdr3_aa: CASSVGQLNEQFF

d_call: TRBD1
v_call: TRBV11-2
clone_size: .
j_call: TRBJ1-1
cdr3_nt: TGTGCCAGCAGCTGGCGGAGACAGGGGGCAACGGACACTGAAGCTTTCTTT
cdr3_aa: CASSWRRQGATDTEAFF

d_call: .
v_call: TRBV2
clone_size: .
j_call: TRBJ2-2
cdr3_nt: TGTGCCAGCACTTGGGGGAACACCGGGGAGCTGTTTTTT
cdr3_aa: CASTWGNTGELFF

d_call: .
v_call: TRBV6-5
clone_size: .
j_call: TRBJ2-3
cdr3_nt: TGTGCCAGCAGTTACTCCGGGATGAGCACAGATACGCAGTATTTT
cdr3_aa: CASSYSGMSTDTQYF

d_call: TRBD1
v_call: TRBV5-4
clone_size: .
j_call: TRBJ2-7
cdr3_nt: TGTGCCAGCAGTCGGGACAGGGGACTCGAGCAGTACTTC
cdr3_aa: CASSRDRGLEQYF

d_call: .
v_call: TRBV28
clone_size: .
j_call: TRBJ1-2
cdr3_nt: TGTGCCAGCAGTTCTATTACAGCCTATGGCTACACCTTC
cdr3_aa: CASSSITAYGYTF

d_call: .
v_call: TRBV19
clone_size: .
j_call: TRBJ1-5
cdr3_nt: TGTGCCAGTAGCACCCGGGGCACTACAGGGTATAATCAGCCCCAGCATTTT
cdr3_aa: CASSTRGTTGYNQPQHF

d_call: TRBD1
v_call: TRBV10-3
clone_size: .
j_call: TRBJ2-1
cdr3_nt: TGTGCCAACCAAGGGGGCACCAATGAGCAGTTCTTC
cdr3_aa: CANQGGTNEQFF

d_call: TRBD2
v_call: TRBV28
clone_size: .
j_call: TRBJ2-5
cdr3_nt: TGTGCCAGCAGTTTGGGAGGGTTTGGGGAGACCCAGTACTTC
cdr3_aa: CASSLGGFGETQYF

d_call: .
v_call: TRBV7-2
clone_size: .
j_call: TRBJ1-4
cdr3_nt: TGTGCCAGCAGCTTAGCTAGTACGGACTATGAAAAACTGTTTTTT
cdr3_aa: CASSLASTDYEKLFF

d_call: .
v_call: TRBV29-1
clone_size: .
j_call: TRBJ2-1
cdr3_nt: TGCAGCGTTGAAGATGGGTACAATGAGCAGTTCTTC
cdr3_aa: CSVEDGYNEQFF

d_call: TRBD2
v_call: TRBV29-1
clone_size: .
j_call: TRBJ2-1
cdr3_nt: TGCAGCGTTGAAGGGCTAGCGGGCCGCGTAGGGGAGTTCTTC
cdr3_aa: CSVEGLAGRVGEFF

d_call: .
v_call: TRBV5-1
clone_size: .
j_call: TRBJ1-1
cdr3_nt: TGCGCCAGCAGCTTGGCAGGAACGAACACTGAAGCTTTCTTT
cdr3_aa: CASSLAGTNTEAFF

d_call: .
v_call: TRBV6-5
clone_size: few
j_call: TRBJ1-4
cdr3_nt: TGTGCCAGCAGCCCGCAGACAGGCGCACTGTTTTTT
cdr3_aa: CASSPQTGALFF

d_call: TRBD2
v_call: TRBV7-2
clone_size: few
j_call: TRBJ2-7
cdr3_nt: TGTGCCAGCAGCCAACGCCGGACTAGCGGGAGGGCCTACGAGCAGTACTTC
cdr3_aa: CASSQRRTSGRAYEQYF

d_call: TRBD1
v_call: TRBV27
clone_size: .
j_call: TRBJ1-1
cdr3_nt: TGTGCCAGCAGCCTAAGACAGGGGGAAGCTTTCTTT
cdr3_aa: CASSLRQGEAFF

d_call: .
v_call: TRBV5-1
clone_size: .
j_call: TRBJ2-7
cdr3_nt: TGCGCCAGCAGGGGGGGCCCTAGCTCCTACGAGCAGTACTTC
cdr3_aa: CASRGGPSSYEQYF

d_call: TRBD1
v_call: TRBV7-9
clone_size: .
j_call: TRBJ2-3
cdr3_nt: TGTGCCAGCAGCTTAGACCGACAGGGTTCGCAGTATTTT
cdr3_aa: CASSLDRQGSQYF

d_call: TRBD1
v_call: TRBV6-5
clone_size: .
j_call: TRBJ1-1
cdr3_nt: TGTGCCAGCACCTCAGATGACAGGGGGGACACTGAAGCTTTCTTT
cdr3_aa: CASTSDDRGDTEAFF

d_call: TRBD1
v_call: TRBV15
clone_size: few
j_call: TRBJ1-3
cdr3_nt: TGTGCCACCAGCACGACGGACAGGGGGAGAAACACCATATATTTT
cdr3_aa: CATSTTDRGRNTIYF

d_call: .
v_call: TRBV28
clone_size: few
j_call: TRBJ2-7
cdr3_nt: TGTGCCAGCAGGCGGACTGACTCCTACGAGCAGTACTTC
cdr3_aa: CASRRTDSYEQYF

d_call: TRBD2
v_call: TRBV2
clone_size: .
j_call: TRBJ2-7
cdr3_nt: TGTGCCAGCTACGCGGGAGAGACCTACGAGCAGTACTTC
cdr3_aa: CASYAGETYEQYF

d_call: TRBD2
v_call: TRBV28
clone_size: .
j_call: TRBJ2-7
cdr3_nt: TGTGCCAGCACGAGGGAGGGATTTACCTACGAGCAGTACTTC
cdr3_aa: CASTREGFTYEQYF

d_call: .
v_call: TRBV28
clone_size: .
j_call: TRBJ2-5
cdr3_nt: TGTGCCAGCAGTTTTTTCGGGGGAAGACAAGAGACCCAGTACTTC
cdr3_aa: CASSFFGGRQETQYF

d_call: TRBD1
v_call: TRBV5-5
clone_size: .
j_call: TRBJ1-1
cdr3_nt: TGTGCCAGCAGCCCTGAGGGGGCCCCAAACACTGAAGCTTTCTTT
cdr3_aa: CASSPEGAPNTEAFF

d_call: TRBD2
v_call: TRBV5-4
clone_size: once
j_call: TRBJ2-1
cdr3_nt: TGTGCCAGTTCTCTAGCGGGGGGGCTCAATGAGCAGTTCTTC
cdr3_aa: CASSLAGGLNEQFF

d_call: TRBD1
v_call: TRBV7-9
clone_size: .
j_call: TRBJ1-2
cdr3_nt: TGTGCCAGCAGCTCACACCCACAGGGGTTTGGCTACACCTTC
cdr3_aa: CASSSHPQGFGYTF

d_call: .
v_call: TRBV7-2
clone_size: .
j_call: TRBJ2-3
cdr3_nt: TGTGCCAGCAGCTCACGTTCGGTCGGGGGTAGTAAAGATACGCAGTATTTT
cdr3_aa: CASSSRSVGGSKDTQYF

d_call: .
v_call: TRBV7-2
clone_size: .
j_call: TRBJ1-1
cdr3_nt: TGTGCCAGCAGCTTTCTCGGGTCTGGGCGGAACACTGAAGCTTTCTTT
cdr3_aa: CASSFLGSGRNTEAFF

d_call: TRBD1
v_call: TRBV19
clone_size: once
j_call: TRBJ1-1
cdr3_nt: TGTGCCAGTAGCCCACAGGGGAGGACTGAAGCTTTCTTT
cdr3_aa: CASSPQGRTEAFF

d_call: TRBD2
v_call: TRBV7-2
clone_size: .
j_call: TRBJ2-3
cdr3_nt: TGTGCCAGCAGCCCCCCGGCGGGGGGGCCCCGTACGCAGTATTTT
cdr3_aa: CASSPPAGGPRTQYF